This T cell receptor beta chain emerged from a study of blood T cells in healthy people across ages. The CDR3 consists of 12 residues. With 2 bases removed from V and 9 bases from J, the gap between germline ends came to 5 bases. Per the germline V gene, CDR1 is KGHSH and CDR2 is LQKENI. Combining a sample-barcoded 5' primer with a J-beta primer mix, a second PCR ran for roughly 7 to 11 cycles. TCRdb called the 5' RACE reads again in MiXCR, with one record for every CDR3 protein. The sample holds just under 550,000 distinct CDR3 sequences, approximately 25% seen once. These data were also reused for a study on T cells of mothers and their children.

Sample: blood. The chain uses TRBV18 and TRBJ1-6, with no clear D. This sequence originates from a boy younger than 18 in good health. The CDR3 spells CASSPGLSPLHF. The CDR3 bases are TGTGCCAGCTCACCAGGGCTTTCACCCCTCCACTTT.